The 26 T cell receptor beta chains below come from one sample, sequenced in a study of blood T cell repertoires in COVID-19 (dated by TCRdb to the early 2020s). Preparation of the library involved the immunoSEQ multiplex PCR assay. TCRdb stores this immuneACCESS table with in-frame sequences only. Part of the clones is absent; in the studies checked, under half of the shortfall reflects unresolved V genes, and no reason is known for the rest. The sample yields about 120,000 clones; about nine tenths were counted once. Jointly, the top ten make up 1.8% of the sample. The sequencing input was peripheral blood. These receptors were collected from a human donor with active COVID-19. The donor label of this sample is uncertain.

The V and J genes are TRBV7-9 and TRBJ2-7; D not resolved. In germline, CDR1 is SEHNR, CDR2 FQNEAQ (reference sequence). Trimming took 1 base from V and 2 from J, leaving 12 bases between them. The CDR3 covers 15 residues. CDR3 residues: CASSLGQVPTYEQYF. For the CDR3, the DNA is TGTGCCAGCAGCTTAGGCCAGGTCCCTACCTACGAGCAGTACTTC.

The chain links TRBV7-2 to TRBJ2-5; 10 nucleotides match TRBD1. The CDR3 runs to 16 residues. Trimming took 0 bases from V and 5 from J; bases not matched to a gene: 6. CDR1 is SGHTA, CDR2 FQGNSA, per germline. The CDR3 protein is CASSLATGGARETQYF. The CDR3 coding sequence is TGTGCCAGCAGCTTAGCGACAGGGGGCGCCAGGGAGACCCAGTACTTC.

The rearrangement uses TRBV28 and TRBJ1-2; D possibly corresponds to TRBD1 (6 bases). Germline-derived CDR1 and CDR2 are MDHEN and SYDVKM. V lost 3 bases and J lost 4, with 15 bases in between. CDR3 length: 15 amino acids. CDR3 bases: TGTGCCAGCAGTTTGGGGGGGTCGGGGGCCTATGGCTACACCTTC. Translation: CASSLGGSGAYGYTF.

This chain links TRBV10-3 with TRBJ2-2; weak D call: TRBD2 (6 bases). Germline CDR1 ENHRY, CDR2 SYGVKD. Trimming took 5 bases from V and 6 from J, leaving 19 bases between them. CDR3 size: 16 residues. The CDR3, as DNA: TGTGCCATCAGTCCTCTAGCGCGGGGAGTTGCCGGGGAGCTGTTTTTT. Its protein is CAISPLARGVAGELFF.

This rearrangement joins TRBV5-1 to TRBJ2-7, with 8 bases matching TRBD2. V lost 1 base and J lost 5; bases outside the gene matches: 11. Looked up from germline, CDR1 is SGHRS and CDR2 is YFSETQ. The CDR3 is 16 amino acids. In DNA form, the CDR3 reads TGCGCCAGCAGCTTGAGGGTGGGGAGCGGGGGCCACGAGCAGTACTTC. It translates to CASSLRVGSGGHEQYF.

Written as DNA, the CDR3 is TGTGCCAGCAGCTTTCCCGGGACAGGGACCGGGGAGCTGTTTTTT. Encoded protein: CASSFPGTGTGELFF. V gene TRBV7-2 combines with J gene TRBJ2-2; 9 bases agree with TRBD1. The CDR3 is made up of 15 amino acids. Germline V gene data show CDR1 as SGHTA and CDR2 as FQGNSA. J gave up 5 bases and V 3 bases, and 4 bases lay outside the gene matches.

This clone was counted between two and nine times. The chain couples TRBV2 to TRBJ2-7; D is ambiguous. CDR3 length: 14 amino acids. Per the germline V gene, CDR1 is SNHLY and CDR2 is FYNNEI. Trimming removed 3 bases at V and 0 bases at J, with 9 bases between. CDR3 nucleotide sequence: TGTGCCAGCAGTGACGTAAGGAGCTCCTACGAGCAGTACTTC. Translation: CASSDVRSSYEQYF.

The chain joins TRBV19 to TRBJ2-5, with 8 bases matching TRBD1. Germline V gene data show CDR1 as LNHDA and CDR2 as SQIVND (reference sequence). V shed 8 bases and J 5 bases; nucleotides not matched to a gene: 7. The CDR3 length is 13 residues. CDR3 sequence reads: CASGTGRVETQYF. Here the CDR3 DNA reads TGTGCCAGTGGGACAGGTCGAGTGGAGACCCAGTACTTC.

The chain recombines TRBV20-1 with TRBJ2-1; 9 bases are a match to TRBD2. Germline assignment: CDR1 DFQATT and CDR2 SNEGSKA (reference sequence). The junction had 7 bases not matched to a gene; V was cut back by 3 bases and J by 13 bases. This CDR3 spans 12 amino acids. The DNA for the CDR3 is TGCAGTGCTAGTGGGGGACTAGCCGCCCAGTTCTTC. Protein product: CSASGGLAAQFF.

This clone is termed medium-sized. The chain recombines TRBV3-1 (or the pseudogene TRBV3-2) with TRBJ2-1; 7 nucleotides match TRBD2. Germline loops: CDR1 LGHDT, CDR2 YNNKEL (reference sequence). The CDR3 covers 18 residues. V gave up 2 bases and J gave up 5 bases; unmatched junction bases: 15. The CDR3 DNA is TGTGCCAGCAGCCAAAATGGGCTAGCGGAGCTTACCAACAATGAGCAGTTCTTC. Translated, it gives CASSQNGLAELTNNEQFF.

This chain uses TRBV3-1 (or the pseudogene TRBV3-2) with TRBJ2-2; 8 nucleotides agree with TRBD1. Trimming at V came to 0 bases and at J to 1 base, leaving 10 bases not matched to a gene. CDR3 length: 19 residues. The germline V gene has CDR1 LGHDT and CDR2 YNNKEL (reference sequence). The CDR3 loop is CASSQDRGPSLENTGELFF. CDR3 nucleotides: TGTGCCAGCAGCCAAGACAGGGGGCCCTCTCTTGAGAACACCGGGGAGCTGTTTTTT.

This chain uses TRBV29-1 with TRBJ1-1; TRBD1 aligns across 8 bases. V trimming: 7 bases; J trimming: 4 bases; junction bases outside the gene matches: 8. The CDR3 is 13 amino acids. CDR1 and CDR2 from the germline V gene are SQVTM and ANQGSEA. In nucleotides, the CDR3 is TGCAGCGCCACGACAGGGGAGGCCACTGAAGCTTTCTTT. Protein: CSATTGEATEAFF.

This clone was seen only once. The chain joins TRBV3-1 (or the pseudogene TRBV3-2) to TRBJ2-1; TRBD2 agrees at 10 bases. The germline gives CDR1 LGHDT, CDR2 YNNKEL (reference sequence). This CDR3 contains 16 residues. The trim removed 1 base at V and 1 base at J, leaving 1 base unmatched. CDR3 nucleotide sequence: TGTGCCAGCAGCCAAGGAGCGGGGGGGTCCTACAATGAGCAGTTCTTC. As protein: CASSQGAGGSYNEQFF.

The CDR3 bases are TGTGCCAGCAGTTATGAGCGTGGACAGGGGTCTACTGAAGCTTTCTTT. It translates to CASSYERGQGSTEAFF. V is TRBV6-2 or TRBV6-3 and J is TRBJ1-1, with TRBD1 matching over 9 bases. The germline V gene has CDR1 MNHEY and CDR2 SVGEGT. The V gene end was trimmed by 3 bases and the J gene end by 5 bases; junction bases not matched to a gene: 10. This CDR3 is 16 amino acids long.

The chain has TRBV3-1 (or the pseudogene TRBV3-2) and TRBJ2-1; 14 nucleotides match TRBD2. The germline V gene encodes CDR1 LGHDT and CDR2 YNNKEL (reference sequence). This CDR3 comprises 17 residues. V lost 5 bases to trimming and J lost 7 bases; unmatched junction nucleotides: 10. CDR3 amino acids: CASSEGTSGGPGNEQFF. The CDR3, as DNA: TGTGCCAGCAGCGAGGGGACTAGCGGGGGACCTGGGAATGAGCAGTTCTTC.

V usage is TRBV19 and J usage is TRBJ2-2, with D unclear. V was clipped by 1 base and J by 7 bases, with 7 bases between them. The CDR3 spans 13 residues. Germline CDR1 and CDR2: LNHDA and SQIVND (reference sequence). The CDR3 DNA reads TGTGCCAGTAGTATAGGGTTCGGCGGGGAGCTGTTTTTT. It codes for CASSIGFGGELFF.

The chain links TRBV4-1 to TRBJ1-1; D perhaps matches TRBD1 (5 bases). The CDR3 is made up of 13 amino acids. Germline values: CDR1 MGHRA, CDR2 YSYEKL. The V end was cut by 4 bases, the J end by 5 bases, with 11 bases between. This CDR3 is CASSLQGHTEAFF. DNA of the CDR3: TGCGCCAGCAGCCTGCAGGGCCATACTGAAGCTTTCTTT.

V usage is TRBV7-8 and J usage is TRBJ2-7; TRBD1 matches 7 bases. The V and J ends lost 2 bases and 8 bases, in that order; junction bases with no gene match: 6. The germline gives CDR1 SGHVS, CDR2 FQNEAQ. The CDR3 has 13 residues. CDR3 region: CASSLTGTEKQYF. DNA for the CDR3: TGTGCCAGCAGCTTAACCGGGACAGAAAAGCAGTACTTC. The full variable domain, completed using reference TRBV7-8 and TRBJ2-7, is GAGVSQSPRYKVAKRGQDVALRCDPISGHVSLFWYQQALGQGPEFLTYFQNEAQLDKSGLPSDRFFAERPEGSVSTLKIQRTQQEDSAVYLCASSLTGTEKQYFGPGTRLTVT.

The CDR3 loop reads CASSPDQGTEAFF. DNA of the CDR3: TGTGCCAGCTCACCTGATCAGGGCACTGAAGCTTTCTTT. V usage is TRBV18 and J usage is TRBJ1-1; D is possibly TRBD1 (5 bases). The CDR3 consists of 13 residues. Looked up from germline, CDR1 is KGHSH and CDR2 is LQKENI. Trimming removed 3 bases from V and 4 bases from J, with 9 bases in between.

V gene TRBV6-5 combines with J gene TRBJ2-1; D may be TRBD2 (6 bases). The CDR3 spans 14 residues. Germline CDR1 and CDR2: MNHEY and SVGAGI. V gave up 0 bases and J gave up 6 bases, with 9 bases separating them. The CDR3 here is CASSYSMTSNEQFF. CDR3 coding DNA: TGTGCCAGCAGTTACTCGATGACTAGCAATGAGCAGTTCTTC.

This clone occurred a few times. The V call is TRBV9, the J call TRBJ2-1; D perhaps matches TRBD1 (5 bases). The germline V gene encodes CDR1 SGDLS and CDR2 YYNGEE. The CDR3 runs 17 residues. The germline V and J ends were trimmed by 0 bases and 7 bases, with 20 bases remaining between them. CDR3 sequence: CASSVGHRFDSPNEQFF. In nucleotides, the CDR3 is TGTGCCAGCAGCGTAGGACACAGGTTTGATTCGCCGAATGAGCAGTTCTTC.

The chain is built from TRBV6-6 and TRBJ2-7; the D is unclear. Trimming took 10 bases from V and 2 from J, leaving 12 bases between them. Germline loops: CDR1 MNHNY, CDR2 SVGAGI (reference sequence). This CDR3 region has 12 residues. CDR3 in amino acids: CATGPEPYEQYF. In DNA form, the CDR3 reads TGTGCCACGGGTCCCGAACCCTACGAGCAGTACTTC.

As regards this clone: The DNA is omitted, as the CDR3 cannot be located on it reliably, and the CDR3 follows TCRdb's listing. The CDR3: CASSFGPGGTEAFF. The rearrangement joins TRBV27 to TRBJ1-1; the table's D call of TRBD1 was not tested on the DNA. Including both end residues, the CDR3 is 14 amino acids long. Germline CDR1 MNHEY, CDR2 SMNVEV (reference sequence).

V gene TRBV11-2 combines with J gene TRBJ1-1; TRBD1 is a possible D gene (6 bases). Germline lookup yields CDR1 SGHAT and CDR2 FQNNGV. V was trimmed by 5 bases and J by 5 bases, leaving 12 bases between them. This CDR3 contains 13 residues. In DNA, the CDR3 is TGTGCCAGCAGCCGTGTCAGGGGAACTGAAGCTTTCTTT. It encodes CASSRVRGTEAFF.

The rearrangement uses TRBV2 and TRBJ1-2, with D hard to call. Between the trimmed V and J ends, which lost 8 bases and 1 base, there was a span of 17 bases. Per the germline V gene, CDR1 is SNHLY and CDR2 is FYNNEI. This CDR3 is 15 amino acids long. CDR3 DNA sequence: TGTGCCAGCCAGCCACAGCCGGGGAATAACTATGGCTACACCTTC. Its protein product is CASQPQPGNNYGYTF.

The rearrangement links TRBV19 to TRBJ1-1; D not certain. This CDR3 spans 12 amino acids. The V end was cut by 3 bases, the J end by 6 bases, with 8 bases between. Germline V gene data show CDR1 as LNHDA and CDR2 as SQIVND (reference sequence). CDR3 protein: CASSINNAEAFF. CDR3 nucleotide sequence: TGTGCCAGTAGTATTAATAATGCTGAAGCTTTCTTT.